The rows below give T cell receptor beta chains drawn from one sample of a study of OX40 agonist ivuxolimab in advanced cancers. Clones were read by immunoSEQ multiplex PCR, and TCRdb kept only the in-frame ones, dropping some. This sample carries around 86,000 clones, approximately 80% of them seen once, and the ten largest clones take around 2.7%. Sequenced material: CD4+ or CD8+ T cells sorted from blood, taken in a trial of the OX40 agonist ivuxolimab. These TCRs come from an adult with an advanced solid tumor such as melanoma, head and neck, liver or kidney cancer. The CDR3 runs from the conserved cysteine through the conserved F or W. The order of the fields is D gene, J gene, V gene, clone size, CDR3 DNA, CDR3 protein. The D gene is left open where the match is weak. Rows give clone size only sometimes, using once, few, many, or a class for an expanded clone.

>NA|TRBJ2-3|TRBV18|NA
TGTGCCAGCTCACTCCCCCCAGATACGCAGTATTTT
CASSLPPDTQYF
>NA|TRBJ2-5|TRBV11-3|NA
TGTGCCAGCAGCCACGGTGGGACCCAGTACTTC
CASSHGGTQYF
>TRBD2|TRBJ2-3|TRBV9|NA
TGTGCCAGCAGCCCGGCTAAAGGGACTAGCGGCTACACAGATACGCAGTATTTT
CASSPAKGTSGYTDTQYF
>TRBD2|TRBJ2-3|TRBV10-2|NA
TGCGCCAGCAGACGCGGGCGGGGGGTCGGTCCGCAGTATTTT
CASRRGRGVGPQYF
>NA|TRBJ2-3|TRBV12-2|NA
TGTGCAAGTCGCTTAGCCCCGAGGAGAGCGGGGGGGCAAGATACGCAGTATTTT
CASRLAPRRAGGQDTQYF
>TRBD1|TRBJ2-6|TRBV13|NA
TGTGCCAGCAGCTTATTCGACAGGGGGCAATCTGGGGCCAACGTCCTGACTTTC
CASSLFDRGQSGANVLTF
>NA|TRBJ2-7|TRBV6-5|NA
TGTGCCAGCAGTTACGACGCTGGGTTTTCCGGCGAGCAGTACTTC
CASSYDAGFSGEQYF
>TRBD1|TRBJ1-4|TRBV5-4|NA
TGTGCCAGCAGAGACCAGGGGGGTAATGAAAAACTGTTTTTT
CASRDQGGNEKLFF
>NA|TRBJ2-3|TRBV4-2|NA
TGTGCCAGCAGCCTATTTGACGGAGAAGATACGCAGTATTTT
CASSLFDGEDTQYF
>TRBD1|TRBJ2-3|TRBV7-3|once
TGTGCCAGCAGCCGGGACAGCGCCACAGATACGCAGTATTTT
CASSRDSATDTQYF
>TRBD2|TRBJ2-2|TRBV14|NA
TGTGCCAGCAGCCAAGTTGCGGGGGTGAACACCGGGGAGCTGTTTTTT
CASSQVAGVNTGELFF
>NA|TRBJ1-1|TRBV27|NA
TGTGCCAGCAGTTTATCCCCAGGACAGAACACTGAAGCTTTCTTT
CASSLSPGQNTEAFF
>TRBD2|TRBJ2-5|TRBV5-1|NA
TGCGCCAGCAGCCAGGGACTAGCGGGGGAAGGAGAGACCCAGTACTTC
CASSQGLAGEGETQYF
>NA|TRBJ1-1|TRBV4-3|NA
TGCGCCAGCAGCCAAGTCCTACAATCGAACACTGAAGCTTTCTTT
CASSQVLQSNTEAFF
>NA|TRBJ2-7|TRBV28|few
TGTGCCAGCAGTTCCTTCCCGACCTCTAGTAAGTACTTC
CASSSFPTSSKYF
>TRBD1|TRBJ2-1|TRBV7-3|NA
TGTGCCAGCAGCTCTTCGGGACAGGGGACCCATGAGCAGTTCTTC
CASSSSGQGTHEQFF
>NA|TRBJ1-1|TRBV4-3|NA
TGCGCCAGCAGCCAAGATCGGTTCGGACGGACTGAAGCTTTCTTT
CASSQDRFGRTEAFF
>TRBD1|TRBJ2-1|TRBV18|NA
TGTGCCAGCTCACCCGGACAGGGAAGGCACAATGAGCAGTTCTTC
CASSPGQGRHNEQFF
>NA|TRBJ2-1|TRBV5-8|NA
TGTGCCAGCAGCATCCGGGACCACAATGAGCAGTTCTTC
CASSIRDHNEQFF
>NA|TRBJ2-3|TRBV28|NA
TGTGCCAGCAAGACAGGAGACGCTACGCAGTATTTT
CASKTGDATQYF
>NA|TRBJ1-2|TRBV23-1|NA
TGCGCCAGCAGTCAATTCGATGGGGAGGGGTATGGCTACACCTTC
CASSQFDGEGYGYTF
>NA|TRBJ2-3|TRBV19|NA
TGTGCCAGTAGCCCCCTATCGAGGAATACGCAGTATTTT
CASSPLSRNTQYF
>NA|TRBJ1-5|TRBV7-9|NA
TGTGCCAGCAGCTCGGACGGTGGAAGCAATCAGCCCCAGCATTTT
CASSSDGGSNQPQHF
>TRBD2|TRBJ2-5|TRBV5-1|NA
TGCGCCAGCAGCTTGTCTAGCGGGGGGGCTGGGAAGACCCAGTACTTC
CASSLSSGGAGKTQYF
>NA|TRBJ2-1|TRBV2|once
TGTGCCAGCAGGCCCGGCGCCTCCTCCTACAATGAGCAGTTCTTC
CASRPGASSYNEQFF
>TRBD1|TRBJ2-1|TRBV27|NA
TGTGCCAGCAGTTCCCAGGGACAGGTATATGAGCAGTTCTTC
CASSSQGQVYEQFF
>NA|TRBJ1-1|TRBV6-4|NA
TGTGCCAGCAGTGACCCCCAGGGCCGGGCTTTCTTT
CASSDPQGRAFF
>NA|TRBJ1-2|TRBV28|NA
TGTGCCAGCAGTTACCAGGGGTCTGGCTACACCTTC
CASSYQGSGYTF
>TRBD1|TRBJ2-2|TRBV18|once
TGTGCCAGCTCATCAACAGGGGAAAGCGGGGAGCTGTTTTTT
CASSSTGESGELFF
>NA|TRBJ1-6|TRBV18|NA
TGTGCCAGCTCACCGGACAACTATAATTCACCCCTCCACTTT
CASSPDNYNSPLHF
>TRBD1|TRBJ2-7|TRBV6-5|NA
TGTGCCAGCAGACCGCCCGGGACAGGGGCCTACGAGCAGTACTTC
CASRPPGTGAYEQYF
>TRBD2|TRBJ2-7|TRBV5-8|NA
TGTGCCAGCAGCTTGGCTAGCGGCTCCTACGAGCAGTACTTC
CASSLASGSYEQYF
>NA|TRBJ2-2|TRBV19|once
TGTGCCAGTAGTATTGACAGCGGGAACACCGGGGAGCTGTTTTTT
CASSIDSGNTGELFF
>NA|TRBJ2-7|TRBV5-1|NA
TGCGCCAGCAGCTTTACGACAGATTCCTACGAGCAGTACTTC
CASSFTTDSYEQYF
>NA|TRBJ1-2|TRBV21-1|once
TGTGCCAGCAGCCCCCGAGGCGGGACAGGGGGCGTCAGGAATGGCTACACCTTC
CASSPRGGTGGVRNGYTF
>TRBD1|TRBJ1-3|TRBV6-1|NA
TGTGCCAGCAGTCCTCGGGACAGGGTCACCATATATTTT
CASSPRDRVTIYF
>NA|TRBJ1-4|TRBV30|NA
TGTGCCTGGAGCTCCCCAGCAACTAATGAAAAACTGTTTTTT
CAWSSPATNEKLFF